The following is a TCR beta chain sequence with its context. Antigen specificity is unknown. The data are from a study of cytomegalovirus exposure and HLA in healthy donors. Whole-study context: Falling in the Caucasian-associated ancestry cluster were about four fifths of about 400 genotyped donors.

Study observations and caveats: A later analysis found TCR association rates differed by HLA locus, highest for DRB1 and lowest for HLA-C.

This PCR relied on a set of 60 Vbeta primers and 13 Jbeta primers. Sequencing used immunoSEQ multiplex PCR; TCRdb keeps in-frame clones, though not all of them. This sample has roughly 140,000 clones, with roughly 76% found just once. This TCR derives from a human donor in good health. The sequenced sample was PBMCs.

This CDR3 reads CASSQLGTGASYEQYF. CDR3 coding DNA: TGTGCCAGCAGTCAACTCGGGACAGGGGCCTCCTACGAGCAGTACTTC. This chain uses TRBV25-1 with TRBJ2-7; TRBD1 aligns across 10 bases. V lost 5 bases and J lost 0; bases outside the gene matches: 7. Germline values: CDR1 MGHDK, CDR2 SYGVNS. The CDR3 length is 16 residues.